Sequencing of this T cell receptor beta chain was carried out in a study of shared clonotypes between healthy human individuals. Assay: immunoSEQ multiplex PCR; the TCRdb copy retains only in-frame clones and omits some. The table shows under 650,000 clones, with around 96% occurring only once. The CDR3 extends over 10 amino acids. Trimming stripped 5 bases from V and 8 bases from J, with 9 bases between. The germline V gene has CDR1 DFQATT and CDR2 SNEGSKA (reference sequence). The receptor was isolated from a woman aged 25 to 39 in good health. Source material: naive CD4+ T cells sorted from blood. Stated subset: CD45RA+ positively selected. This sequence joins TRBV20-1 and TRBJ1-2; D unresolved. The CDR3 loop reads CSAHLGGYTF. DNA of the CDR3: TGCAGTGCTCACCTGGGAGGCTACACCTTC.